The 15 T cell receptor beta chains presented below share a single source sample, sequenced in a study of cytomegalovirus exposure and HLA in healthy donors. The PCR used 60 Vbeta and 13 Jbeta primers. Libraries were prepared by immunoSEQ multiplex PCR; TCRdb keeps only in-frame clonotypes and omits some of them. The top ten hold about 3% of the sample, which has about 120,000 clones, about three quarters seen once. The sequencing input was PBMCs. The receptor source for this set is a woman aged 35 to 49 in good health and CMV-seropositive.

The chain joins TRBV30 to TRBJ2-5, with TRBD2 matching over 10 bases. V lost 5 bases and J lost 4; bases outside the gene matches: 13. CDR1 and CDR2 from the germline V gene are GTSNPN and SVGIG (reference sequence). The CDR3 contains 16 residues. The CDR3 nucleotides are TGTGCCTGGCAACCCCACCGACTAGCGGGCTCAGAGACCCAGTACTTC. This encodes CAWQPHRLAGSETQYF. Using reference TRBV30 and TRBJ2-5 for the parts outside the CDR3, the full variable domain is SQTIHQWPATLVQPVGSPLSLECTVEGTSNPNLYWYRQAAGRGLQLLFYSVGIGQISSEVPQNLSASRPQDRQFILSSKKLLLSDSGFYLCAWQPHRLAGSETQYFGPGTRLLVL.

This clone turned up a few times. The CDR3, as DNA: TGTGCCAGCAGTGGGACTAGCGGGGGGAATGAGCAGTTCTTC. Protein product: CASSGTSGGNEQFF. The chain combines TRBV6-4 with TRBJ2-1, with 14 bases identical to TRBD2. After removal of 4 bases from V and 7 bases from J, the junction contained 0 bases not matched to a gene. This CDR3 comprises 14 residues. The germline V gene has CDR1 MRHNA and CDR2 SNTAGT.

This clone was counted between two and nine times. The chain is built from TRBV5-8 and TRBJ2-7; 7 bases are a match to TRBD1. The V and J ends lost 0 bases and 2 bases, in that order; junction bases with no gene match: 5. The length of the CDR3 is 15 residues. Germline loops: CDR1 SGHTS, CDR2 YDEGEE. The CDR3 DNA reads TGTGCCAGCAGCTTGGTTCGGACAGGAACCTACGAGCAGTACTTC. Translation gives CASSLVRTGTYEQYF.

The V and J genes are TRBV4-1 and TRBJ2-7; 8 bases are a match to TRBD2. From germline, CDR1 is MGHRA and CDR2 YSYEKL. Unmatched junction bases numbered 6, after V lost 4 bases and J lost 1 base. This CDR3 comprises 15 residues. The CDR3 loop is CASSPGTRSSYEQYF. CDR3 sequence (DNA): TGCGCCAGCAGCCCCGGGACTAGATCTTCCTACGAGCAGTACTTC.

This clone was counted between two and nine times. The genes are TRBV14 and TRBJ2-4; 16 bases are shared with TRBD2. Germline V gives CDR1 SGHDN, CDR2 FVKESK. The junction had 13 bases not matched to a gene; V was cut back by 4 bases and J by 4 bases. The CDR3 contains 20 residues. This CDR3 is CASSRSGTSGGALTKNIQYF. CDR3 in DNA: TGTGCCAGCAGCCGTTCCGGGACTAGCGGGGGGGCCTTGACAAAAAACATTCAGTACTTC. The complete variable domain, with remaining parts taken from reference TRBV14 and TRBJ2-4, reads EAGVTQFPSHSVIEKGQTVTLRCDPISGHDNLYWYRRVMGKEIKFLLHFVKESKQDESGMPNNRFLAERTGGTYSTLKVQPAELEDSGVYFCASSRSGTSGGALTKNIQYFGAGTRLSVL.

This chain joins TRBV7-2 and TRBJ1-5; tentative D call: TRBD1 (6 bases). This CDR3 comprises 13 residues. Trimming cost V 4 bases and J 7 bases, with 11 bases left between them. Germline V gene data show CDR1 as SGHTA and CDR2 as FQGNSA. CDR3 coding DNA: TGTGCCAGCAGCTCCAGGGGCAGGCAGCCCCAGCATTTT. Protein product: CASSSRGRQPQHF.

The chain links TRBV5-4 to TRBJ1-1; TRBD1 agrees at 8 bases. After removal of 6 bases from V and 5 bases from J, the junction contained 6 bases not matched to a gene. The CDR3 is 13 amino acids. The germline V gene has CDR1 SGHNT and CDR2 YYREEE (reference sequence). The CDR3: CASTRQGKTEAFF. The CDR3 DNA reads TGTGCCAGCACCCGACAGGGGAAAACTGAAGCTTTCTTT.

V and J are TRBV5-1 and TRBJ2-2, with a weak D call TRBD2 (5 bases). The CDR3 spans 14 residues. V lost 2 bases and J 4 bases, leaving 9 bases between the germline ends. Germline CDR1 SGHRS, CDR2 YFSETQ. The CDR3 is CASSFGIFTGELFF. As DNA, the CDR3 is TGCGCCAGCAGCTTCGGGATCTTCACCGGGGAGCTGTTTTTT.

V gene TRBV4-1 combines with J gene TRBJ2-5; 7 nucleotides match TRBD2. The tail of the sequence fits TRBJ2-7 better, so the J call may be wrong. The CDR3 is 16 residues long. Germline V lookup: CDR1 MGHRA, CDR2 YSYEKL. Here the CDR3 reads CASSQGGWSGTYEQYF. CDR3 bases: TGCGCCAGCAGCCAAGGTGGATGGAGCGGGACCTACGAGCAGTACTTC.

This chain links TRBV19 with TRBJ1-4; D is unresolved. Germline V gene data show CDR1 as LNHDA and CDR2 as SQIVND (reference sequence). V was cut by 3 bases and J by 7 bases, with 12 bases left in between. The length of the CDR3 is 14 residues. The CDR3 DNA follows: TGTGCCAGTAGTATTCCGGGAAGGAGTGAAAAACTGTTTTTT. It yields the protein CASSIPGRSEKLFF.

V gene TRBV6-1 combines with J gene TRBJ1-2; 10 bases map to TRBD1. The CDR3 sequence is 15 residues long. Germline V gene lookup returns CDR1 MNHNS and CDR2 SASEGT. With 4 bases clipped from V and 5 bases from J, the junction kept 7 bases outside the gene matches. The CDR3 is CASSAGQGVGYGYTF. The CDR3 coding sequence is TGTGCCAGCAGTGCTGGACAGGGGGTAGGGTATGGCTACACCTTC.

The J gene is TRBJ2-5, the V gene TRBV20-1; tentatively, D is TRBD1 (5 bases). The CDR3 sequence is 11 residues long. Trimming removed 4 bases at V and 13 bases at J, with 16 bases between. CDR1 is DFQATT and CDR2 is SNEGSKA in the germline V gene (reference sequence). The CDR3 DNA is TGCAGTGCTAAAATCCAGGGCCCGGGGTACTTC. It encodes CSAKIQGPGYF.

As for this clone: The germline gene is not matched at one end of the junction; a read error may be the cause. The chain joins TRBV7-7 to TRBJ2-5; 8 bases are a match to TRBD2. The CDR3 is made up of 17 amino acids. Germline V gives CDR1 SSHAT, CDR2 FNYEAQ (reference sequence). The CDR3 region has the DNA TGTGCTAGCAGCCCGGGGGGGATTAGGGACCGACAAGAGACCCAGTACTTC. Translation: CASSPGGIRDRQETQYF.

The chain joins TRBV2 to TRBJ2-5, with no clear D. The CDR3 is 14 residues long. Between the trimmed V and J ends, which lost 2 bases and 3 bases, there was a span of 10 bases. Germline V gives CDR1 SNHLY, CDR2 FYNNEI. The CDR3 loop is CASSELQTEETQYF. CDR3 sequence (DNA): TGTGCCAGCAGTGAATTACAGACCGAAGAGACCCAGTACTTC.

The chain combines TRBV7-3 with TRBJ2-5; 7 bases line up with TRBD2. J lost 3 bases, V lost 2 bases, and 12 bases had no gene match. The CDR3 has 17 residues. Germline V CDR1 and CDR2: SGHTA, FQGTGA. CDR3: CASSLRPGLPSEETQYF. CDR3 coding DNA: TGTGCCAGCAGCTTACGTCCGGGACTACCCAGTGAAGAGACCCAGTACTTC.